The source of this TCR beta chain is a study of neurological immune-mediated disorders. Each sorted-subset library came from 1 million CD4+ or CD8+ T cells. The CDR3 runs 14 residues. Trimming pared 8 bases from V and 0 bases from J, leaving 12 bases between. In germline, CDR1 is WNHNN, CDR2 SYGVQD (reference sequence). There are many counts of this clonotype. TCRdb redid the calling of the 5' RACE reads with MiXCR, one entry per CDR3 protein. The sample yields tens of thousands of distinct CDR3 sequences, under 6.5% seen once. Input material: CD4+ T cells from blood. The TCR was taken from a woman aged 40 to 55 in good health. V usage is TRBV10-1 and J usage is TRBJ2-3, with D possibly matching TRBD2 (6 bases). CDR3: CASATGTSTDTQYF. In DNA, the CDR3 is TGCGCCAGCGCTACCGGGACTAGCACAGATACGCAGTATTTT.